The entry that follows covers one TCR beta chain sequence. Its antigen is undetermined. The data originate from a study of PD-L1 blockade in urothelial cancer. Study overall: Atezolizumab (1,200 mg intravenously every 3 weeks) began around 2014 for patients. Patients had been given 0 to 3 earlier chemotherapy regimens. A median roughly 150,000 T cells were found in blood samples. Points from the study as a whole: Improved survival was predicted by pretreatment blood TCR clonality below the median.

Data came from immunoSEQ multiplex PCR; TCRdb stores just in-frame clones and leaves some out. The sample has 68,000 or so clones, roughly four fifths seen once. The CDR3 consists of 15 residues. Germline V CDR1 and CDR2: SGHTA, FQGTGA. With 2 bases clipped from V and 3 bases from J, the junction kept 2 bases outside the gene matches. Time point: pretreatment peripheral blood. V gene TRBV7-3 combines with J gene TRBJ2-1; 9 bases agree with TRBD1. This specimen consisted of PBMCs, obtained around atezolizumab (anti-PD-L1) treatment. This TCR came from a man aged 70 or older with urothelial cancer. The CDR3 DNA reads TGTGCCAGCAGCTTAGGGACAGGGATCTACAATGAGCAGTTCTTC. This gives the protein CASSLGTGIYNEQFF.